The rows below give T cell receptor beta chains drawn from one sample of a study of CD8+ T cells in alopecia areata. Clones were sequenced by immunoSEQ multiplex PCR, and TCRdb holds only the in-frame ones, with some missing. The repertoire holds some 170,000 clones, with around half as singletons. The sample was CD8+ T cells sorted from blood, taken at week 24, from a patient treated with tofacitinib. The receptors stem from a human donor with alopecia areata. Both conserved end residues are part of each CDR3. Fields, in order: V gene, clone size, D gene, J gene, CDR3 DNA, CDR3 protein. A D gene is named only where the DNA matches it firmly. Size is omitted from some rows. Given values are once, few, many or a class for expanded clones.

TRBV5-1	-	-	TRBJ2-3	TGCGCCAGCAGCTTGGCCGGAAGGGGGAACACAGATACGCAGTATTTT	CASSLAGRGNTDTQYF
TRBV6-4	-	-	TRBJ1-1	TGTGCCAGCAGTGAGGAGGGAGAGAACACTGAAGCTTTCTTT	CASSEEGENTEAFF
TRBV7-9	-	TRBD2	TRBJ2-1	TGTGCCAGCAGCTTGTTAGCGGGGCCCTCCTACAATGAGCAGTTCTTC	CASSLLAGPSYNEQFF
TRBV29-1	few	TRBD2	TRBJ2-3	TGCAGCGTTGAAGGGTTGAGCGGGGTCCCTCCAGATACGCAGTATTTT	CSVEGLSGVPPDTQYF
TRBV9	-	-	TRBJ1-5	TGTGCCAGCAGCGTAGCCGGTGGCAATCAGCCCCAGCATTTT	CASSVAGGNQPQHF
TRBV25-1	few	-	TRBJ2-4	TGTGCCAGCAGTGACTCCGGGACCCACAAAAACATTCAGTACTTC	CASSDSGTHKNIQYF
TRBV15	-	-	TRBJ2-7	TGTGCCACCAGCAGAGAAGGGACCTCCTACGAGCAGTACTTC	CATSREGTSYEQYF
TRBV4-3	once	-	TRBJ1-1	TGCGCCAGCAGCCAAGATCGGGTGTGGGTCACTGAAGCTTTCTTT	CASSQDRVWVTEAFF
TRBV30	-	TRBD1	TRBJ2-1	TGTGCCTTAAACCGGGACAGCAAGATCGATGAGCAGTTCTTC	CALNRDSKIDEQFF
TRBV9	-	-	TRBJ1-6	TGTGCCAGCAGCGTGGGGGGCGGGAATTCACCCCTCCACTTT	CASSVGGGNSPLHF
TRBV12-5	few	-	TRBJ1-1	TGTGCTAGTGGTATGGACAGTAACACTGAAGCTTTCTTT	CASGMDSNTEAFF
TRBV11-1	-	-	TRBJ2-2	TGTGCCAGCAGCTTAGCGCCGGAAGGTACCGGGGAGCTGTTTTTT	CASSLAPEGTGELFF
TRBV5-4	once	-	TRBJ2-7	TGTGCCAGCAGTTTCAACTACGAGCAGTACTTC	CASSFNYEQYF
TRBV7-8	few	-	TRBJ1-1	TGTGCCAGCAGCTTTGGGATGAACACTGAAGCTTTCTTT	CASSFGMNTEAFF
TRBV4-3	-	-	TRBJ1-6	TGCGCCAGCAGCCCGGACAGAATAAATTATAATTCACCCCTCCACTTT	CASSPDRINYNSPLHF
TRBV5-1	few	-	TRBJ2-6	TGCGCCAGCAGCTTGGAATCAGGGGCCAACGTCCTGACTTTC	CASSLESGANVLTF
TRBV11-2	-	-	TRBJ1-2	TGTGCCAGCAGCTTCCGGGCTTCGGATGGCTACACCTTC	CASSFRASDGYTF
TRBV10-3	-	-	TRBJ1-6	TGTGCCATCAGTGTATCACAGGGTCGGGATTCACCCCTCCACTTT	CAISVSQGRDSPLHF
TRBV30	-	TRBD1	TRBJ2-7	TGTGCCTGGAGCACCGGACAGGGGTACGAGCAGTACTTC	CAWSTGQGYEQYF
TRBV5-6	-	TRBD1	TRBJ2-2	TGTGCCAGCAGCCCCAGGACAGGGACCGGGGAGCTGTTTTTT	CASSPRTGTGELFF
TRBV18	-	-	TRBJ1-2	TGTGCCAGCTCACCACGTACTGATGGCTACACCTTC	CASSPRTDGYTF
TRBV4-3	few	-	TRBJ1-1	TGCGCCAGCAGCCAAGAAACGGGGTCGACTGAAGCTTTCTTT	CASSQETGSTEAFF
TRBV25-1	-	-	TRBJ2-1	TGTGCCAGCAGTGAGTCTCCGGGTGGGGGGCTACCATACAATGAGCAGTTCTTC	CASSESPGGGLPYNEQFF
TRBV7-9	-	-	TRBJ1-6	TGTGCCAGCAGCCCCTCCATGGGGGGGCAGACACCCCTCCACTTT	CASSPSMGGQTPLHF
TRBV7-6	-	-	TRBJ2-3	TGTGCCAGCACCTCAGCGGATTCCACAGATACGCAGTATTTT	CASTSADSTDTQYF
TRBV5-6	-	TRBD2	TRBJ2-3	TGTGCCAGCAGCCTCGGGGGGGCAGCAGATACGCAGTATTTT	CASSLGGAADTQYF
TRBV11-2	once	-	TRBJ2-7	TGTGCCAGCAGCTCGGGCCTGGGGGGTCCTCGGTGGGAGCAGTACTTC	CASSSGLGGPRWEQYF
TRBV23-1	-	TRBD1	TRBJ2-7	TGCGCCAGGGGGACAGAGAGGGACGAGCAGTACTTC	CARGTERDEQYF
TRBV9	-	-	TRBJ2-3	TGTGCCAGCAGCGTTAGTCGGGACTCCTCAGATACGCAGTATTTT	CASSVSRDSSDTQYF
TRBV29-1	few	TRBD1	TRBJ2-7	TGCAGCGTTGTTGGGACAGGGGGTCTCTACGAGCAGTACTTC	CSVVGTGGLYEQYF
TRBV29-1	few	TRBD1	TRBJ2-1	TGCAGCGTTACCATACAGGGGGCGCCGGGTGAGCAGTTCTTC	CSVTIQGAPGEQFF
TRBV14	few	-	TRBJ1-6	TGTGCCAGCAGCCAAGTTTCGAAGCGTAATTCACCCCTCCACTTT	CASSQVSKRNSPLHF
TRBV7-9	once	-	TRBJ2-7	TGTGCCAGCAGCTTAATCTCCAGCTCCTACGAGCAGTACTTC	CASSLISSSYEQYF
TRBV7-2	-	TRBD2	TRBJ2-7	TGTGCCAGCAGCTTAGATAGCGGGACATCCTCCTACGAGCAGTACTTC	CASSLDSGTSSYEQYF
TRBV11-2	-	TRBD1	TRBJ2-2	TGTGCCAGCAGCTTAGGCGGGACAGGGGGTAACGGGGAGCTGTTTTTT	CASSLGGTGGNGELFF
TRBV10-2	few	-	TRBJ2-1	TGCGCCAGCAGTGAATGGGACATCAACAATGAGCAGTTCTTC	CASSEWDINNEQFF
TRBV30	-	-	TRBJ1-1	TGTGCCTGGAGGGACAGCTTGAACACTGAAGCTTTCTTT	CAWRDSLNTEAFF
TRBV11-2	few	-	TRBJ1-2	TGTGCCAGCAGCTTGGGCGCGAACGAGAACTTC	CASSLGANENF
TRBV29-1	-	TRBD1	TRBJ2-7	TGCAGCGCCCGACAGGGGGAAGCCTACGAGCAGTACTTC	CSARQGEAYEQYF
TRBV6-5	-	-	TRBJ2-2	TGTGCCAGCAGTTACTCGCCGAACACCGGGGAGCTGTTTTTT	CASSYSPNTGELFF
TRBV9	-	-	TRBJ1-2	TGTGCCAGCAGCGTAGCTACGGATCCCTATGGCTACACCTTC	CASSVATDPYGYTF
TRBV10-2	few	TRBD2	TRBJ2-3	TGCGCCAGCAGCCACAAACTAGCGGGGGACACAGATACGCAGTATTTT	CASSHKLAGDTDTQYF
TRBV19	few	-	TRBJ2-3	TGTGCCAGTAGTACCACCTTTAGGGGGTCGGATACGCAGTATTTT	CASSTTFRGSDTQYF
TRBV5-4	-	TRBD2	TRBJ2-7	TGTGCCAGCAGCGAGCCACCCGCCAGCGGGGGGCAAGACTCCTACGAGCAGTACTTC	CASSEPPASGGQDSYEQYF
TRBV11-2	few	-	TRBJ2-4	TGTGCCAGCAGCCTGCCGGGGGACATTCAGTACTTC	CASSLPGDIQYF
TRBV30	-	-	TRBJ1-2	TGTGCCTGGAGTGACAGTTATGTTGGAGGGAACGGCTACACCTTC	CAWSDSYVGGNGYTF
TRBV5-5	-	TRBD1	TRBJ1-2	TGTGCCAGCAGCTTGACAGGGACAGGGGGCCACCATGGCTACACCTTC	CASSLTGTGGHHGYTF